This T cell receptor beta chain is from a study of T-cell reconstitution after alpha-beta-depleted transplantation in children. Unique molecular identifiers were incorporated when the TCRbeta library was constructed. From the PCR reads, TCRdb called clonotypes with MiXCR, one entry per CDR3 protein. The repertoire includes roughly 150,000 distinct CDR3 sequences, around 10% of them detected once, and 13% sits in the top ten. Trimming took 6 bases from V and 8 from J; bases not matched to a gene: 15. CDR1 is DFQATT and CDR2 is SNEGSKA in the germline V gene (reference sequence). The CDR3 contains 15 residues. In its sample, this clonotype was seen many times. Its antigen is still unknown. Findings and limits, study-wide: T-cell counts and diversity at one year following transplant were attributed mainly to newly produced T cells. The high TCRbeta diversity at day 60 in some patients came from surviving recipient T cells and thymic progenitors. Several hundred expanded graft clones reportedly supplied alpha-beta T cells about two months after transplant.

The sample was PBMCs, taken before TCRalphabeta/CD19-depleted stem cell transplant. The sequence came from a boy under 10 years old with acute myeloid leukemia, due to receive a stem cell transplant. The chain uses TRBV20-1 and TRBJ2-1; 8 nucleotides align to TRBD2. The CDR3 nucleotides are TGCAGTGCCAGGGACGGGACTAGGTCGTTTTATGAGCAGTTCTTC. This codes for CSARDGTRSFYEQFF.